This TCR beta chain originates from a study of T cells in Graves' hyperthyroidism and ophthalmopathy. Background on the study: The authors collected peripheral blood at initial diagnosis, before any treatment.

A word on this clonotype: A much bigger clone sits one base away, suggesting this may be a read error.

RNA transcripts served as the template for amplifying TCR beta CDR3 regions. Primed by the HTBI set, a first-round RT-PCR was run on the TCR CDR3. TCRdb reprocessed the multiplex PCR reads via MiXCR and lists one record per CDR3 protein. The table includes a few hundred thousand distinct CDR3 sequences, less than 20% detected once. CDR3 length equals 13 residues. Patients showing uncontrolled infection, other autoimmune disease, pregnancy or lactation were ineligible. The source is a woman in her twenties or thirties with Graves' hyperthyroidism. Sample: blood. The chain carries TRBV12-3 or TRBV12-4 and TRBJ2-5; tentative D call: TRBD2 (6 bases). CDR3 amino acids: CTSSLTNGGTQYF. CDR3 in DNA: TGTACCAGCAGTTTGACAAACGGGGGGACCCAGTACTTC.